A selection of T cell receptor beta chains follows, all from one sample in a study of T cell repertoires in cytomegalovirus infection. Each CDR3 protein gets one entry after TCRdb re-called the reads with MiXCR. The sample has roughly 300,000 distinct CDR3 sequences; 20% to 30% are singletons. The specimen was PBMCs. The receptors shown here come from a human donor in good health (CMV status not recorded). Some clones in this sample may be carry-over from other donors' samples. The CDR3 runs from the conserved cysteine through the conserved F or W. A D gene is named only where the DNA matches it firmly. Rows may omit the clone size; those that give it use once, few, many or a size class.

J gene,D gene,clone size,V gene,CDR3 protein,CDR3 DNA
TRBJ2-7,TRBD2,many,TRBV10-3,CAISGGLPYEQYF,TGTGCCATCAGTGGGGGACTACCCTACGAGCAGTACTTC
TRBJ2-7,.,.,TRBV25-1,CASSESRAPSSYEQYF,TGTGCCAGCAGTGAAAGTAGGGCACCGAGCTCCTACGAGCAGTACTTC
TRBJ2-5,TRBD1,.,TRBV10-3,CAISKTGLELETQYF,TGTGCCATCAGTAAGACAGGGTTAGAGTTAGAGACCCAGTACTTC
TRBJ2-1,TRBD2,many,TRBV5-4,CASSPGRGGSNEQFF,TGTGCCAGCAGCCCGGGGAGGGGTGGTAGCAATGAGCAGTTCTTC
TRBJ2-5,TRBD2,.,TRBV11-2,CASSSLLAGVGETQYF,TGTGCCAGCAGCTCCCTACTAGCGGGAGTAGGGGAGACCCAGTACTTC
TRBJ1-5,TRBD1,many,TRBV7-2,CASRPTGTGDQPQHF,TGTGCCAGCAGGCCAACCGGGACAGGGGATCAGCCCCAGCATTTT
TRBJ2-1,.,few,TRBV6-2/TRBV6-3,CASSYLLGGKGMSNSYNEQFF,TGTGCCAGCAGTTACCTCTTGGGCGGAAAGGGCATGTCGAATTCTTACAATGAGCAGTTCTTC
TRBJ1-1,TRBD1,few,TRBV5-1,CASSFGQGDAEAFF,TGCGCCAGCAGCTTCGGACAGGGGGACGCTGAAGCTTTCTTT
TRBJ2-3,TRBD1,.,TRBV29-1,CSVKTGGFSTDTQYF,TGCAGCGTGAAGACAGGGGGATTCAGCACAGATACGCAGTATTTT
TRBJ2-3,.,.,TRBV20-1,CSALGGLPPTSTDTQYF,TGCAGTGCTCTTGGGGGGCTACCACCGACCAGCACAGATACGCAGTATTTT
TRBJ1-1,.,many,TRBV7-2,CASSLEFNTEAFF,TGTGCCAGCAGCTTAGAATTTAACACTGAAGCTTTCTTT
TRBJ2-7,TRBD1,.,TRBV28,CASSSPGRTGSSYEQYF,TGTGCCAGCAGTTCCCCCGGTAGGACAGGGAGCTCCTACGAGCAGTACTTC
TRBJ2-1,.,.,TRBV28,CASSLHAGNEQFF,TGTGCCAGCAGTTTACATGCGGGCAATGAGCAGTTCTTC
TRBJ2-6,.,.,TRBV20-1,CSVTSGANVLTF,TGCAGTGTAACCTCTGGGGCCAACGTCCTGACTTTC
TRBJ1-2,TRBD1,many,TRBV6-2/TRBV6-3,CASSPRGQNYGYTF,TGTGCCAGCAGTCCCCGGGGACAGAACTATGGCTACACCTTC
TRBJ2-1,TRBD2,few,TRBV24-1,CATSEPTSGSRNEQFF,TGTGCCACCAGTGAGCCCACTAGCGGGAGCCGCAATGAGCAGTTCTTC
TRBJ2-3,.,.,TRBV29-1,CSVEAAGDTQYF,TGCAGCGTTGAAGCAGCAGGAGATACGCAGTATTTT
TRBJ2-1,TRBD1,many,TRBV7-8,CASSSQGVNEQFF,TGTGCCAGCAGCTCACAGGGGGTGAATGAGCAGTTCTTC
TRBJ2-3,TRBD1,few,TRBV10-3,CAISEGGDGTDTQYF,TGTGCCATCAGTGAAGGGGGCGATGGCACAGATACGCAGTATTTT
TRBJ1-4,.,few,TRBV11-2,CASSLAGRSNEKLFF,TGTGCCAGCAGCTTAGCGGGGAGGTCTAATGAAAAACTGTTTTTT
TRBJ2-1,.,few,TRBV5-1,CASSLLRSRGGLYNEQFF,TGCGCCAGCAGCTTGTTACGGTCCAGGGGGGGCCTTTACAATGAGCAGTTCTTC
TRBJ2-1,.,.,TRBV30,CAWRRVVSAEIYNEQFF,TGTGCCTGGAGACGTGTGGTATCAGCGGAGATCTACAATGAGCAGTTCTTC
TRBJ1-4,.,few,TRBV15,CATSGTGSEKLFF,TGTGCCACCAGCGGTACAGGGAGTGAAAAACTGTTTTTT
TRBJ2-7,TRBD1,many,TRBV11-2,CASTYFGQVKSYEQYF,TGTGCCAGCACCTATTTCGGACAGGTTAAATCGTACGAGCAGTACTTC
TRBJ2-1,TRBD1,many,TRBV7-9,CASSLEWRDRGLVSYNEQFF,TGTGCCAGCAGCTTAGAGTGGCGGGACAGGGGGCTCGTATCCTACAATGAGCAGTTCTTC